The source of this T cell receptor beta chain is a study of blood T cells in healthy people across ages. The CDR3 sequence is 12 residues long. Germline CDR1 and CDR2: SEHNR and FQNEAQ (reference sequence). V shed 3 bases and J shed 8 bases, with 11 bases lying between them. Then a second PCR, running roughly 7 to 11 cycles, was carried out with a sample-barcoded 5' primer and a J-beta primer mix. The yield of each sample was at least 3 million CDR3-containing paired-end reads. A single record per CDR3 protein comes from TCRdb applying MiXCR to the 5' RACE reads. The table includes more than 1,000,000 distinct CDR3 sequences, roughly a quarter detected once. In addition, the sample was reused for a study of T cells of mothers and their children. From that study: Mothers and children who were related shared slightly more overlap than unrelated pairs, but not significantly more.

Material for sequencing was blood. The TCR originated in a girl aged 2 to 10 in good health. The V and J genes are TRBV7-9 and TRBJ2-7; unclear D gene. The CDR3 here is CASSLLSVQQYF. The CDR3 coding sequence is TGTGCCAGCAGCTTGCTCAGTGTGCAGCAGTACTTC.